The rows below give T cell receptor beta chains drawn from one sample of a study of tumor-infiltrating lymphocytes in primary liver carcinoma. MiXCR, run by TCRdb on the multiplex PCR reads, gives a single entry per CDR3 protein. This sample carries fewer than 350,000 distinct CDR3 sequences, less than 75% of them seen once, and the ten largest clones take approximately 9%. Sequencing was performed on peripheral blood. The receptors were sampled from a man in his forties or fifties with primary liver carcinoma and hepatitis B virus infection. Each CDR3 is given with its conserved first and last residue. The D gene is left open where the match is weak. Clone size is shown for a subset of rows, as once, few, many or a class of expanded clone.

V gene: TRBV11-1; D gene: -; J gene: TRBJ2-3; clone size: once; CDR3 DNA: TGTGCCAGCAGTCGGCCCGAAGCAGATACGCATTATTTT; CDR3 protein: CASSRPEADTHYF
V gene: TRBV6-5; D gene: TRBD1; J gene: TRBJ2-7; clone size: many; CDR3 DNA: TGTGCCAGCAGTCCGGAGATACGACAGGGGCAGTACTTC; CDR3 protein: CASSPEIRQGQYF
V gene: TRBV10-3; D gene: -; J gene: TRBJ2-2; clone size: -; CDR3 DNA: TGTGCCATCAGTGGGGCGGGGAACACCGGGGAGCTGTTTTTT; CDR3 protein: CAISGAGNTGELFF
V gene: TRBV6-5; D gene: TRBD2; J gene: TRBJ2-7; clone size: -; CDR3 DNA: TGTGCCAGCAGTTTACTAGCGGGAGGTTTCGAGCAGTACTTC; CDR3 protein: CASSLLAGGFEQYF
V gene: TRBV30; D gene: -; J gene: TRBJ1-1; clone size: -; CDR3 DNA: TGTGTCTGGAGTTCCTGGGGGGGGAAAGAGACTGAAGCTTTCTTT; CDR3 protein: CVWSSWGGKETEAFF
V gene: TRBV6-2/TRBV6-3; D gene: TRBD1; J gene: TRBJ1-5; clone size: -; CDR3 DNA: TGTGCCAGCACCGCCTGTCGTTGGACAGGGGCTTTAGATAGCAATCAGCCCCAGCATTTT; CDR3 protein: CASTACRWTGALDSNQPQHF
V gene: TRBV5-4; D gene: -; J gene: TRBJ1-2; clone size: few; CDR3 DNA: TGTGCCAGCAGCTTGGGGTGGTGGGGCTACACCTTC; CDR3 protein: CASSLGWWGYTF
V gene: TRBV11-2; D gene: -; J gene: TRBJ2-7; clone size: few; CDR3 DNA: TGTGCCAACAGCTTAGGATGTTTGTTCGAGCAGTACTTC; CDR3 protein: CANSLGCLFEQYF
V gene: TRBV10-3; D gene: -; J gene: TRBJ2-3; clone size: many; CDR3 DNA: TGTGCCATCAGTGCGGAGACCCCGAGCACAGATACGCAGTATTTT; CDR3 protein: CAISAETPSTDTQYF
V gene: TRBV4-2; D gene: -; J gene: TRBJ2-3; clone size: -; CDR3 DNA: TGTGCCAGCAGCCCTAAGGCGGGATTCGCAGATACGCAGTGTTTC; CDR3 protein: CASSPKAGFADTQCF